The clone carrying this TCR beta chain was detected once. After removal of 10 bases from V and 1 base from J, the junction contained 8 bases not matched to a gene. CDR1 MGHDK and CDR2 SYGVNS come from the germline V gene. The CDR3 runs to 14 residues. This specimen comes from a study of blood T cell repertoires in COVID-19. Across the whole study: The United States, Italy and Spain provided the acute and convalescent COVID-19 samples. PBMCs, B-cell-depleted T cells, or T cells provided the cDNA or gDNA that made up the material.

Methods used by the authors: Estimation of nucleated cell counts relied on the amplification of reference gene primers. Generated by immunoSEQ multiplex PCR, the TCRdb table keeps only in-frame clones and is missing some. D and trimming come from the DNA, and the V and J calls and clone size come from that table. The sample includes 130,000 to 150,000 clones, 85% to 90% of them seen just once. The TCR sequence derives from a woman aged 60-70 years with active COVID-19. Sequencing was performed on peripheral blood. This chain uses TRBV25-1 with TRBJ2-7, with 9 bases aligning to TRBD1. The CDR3 here is CAMEGTGKSYEQYF. The CDR3 DNA reads TGTGCCATGGAAGGGACAGGGAAATCCTACGAGCAGTACTTC.